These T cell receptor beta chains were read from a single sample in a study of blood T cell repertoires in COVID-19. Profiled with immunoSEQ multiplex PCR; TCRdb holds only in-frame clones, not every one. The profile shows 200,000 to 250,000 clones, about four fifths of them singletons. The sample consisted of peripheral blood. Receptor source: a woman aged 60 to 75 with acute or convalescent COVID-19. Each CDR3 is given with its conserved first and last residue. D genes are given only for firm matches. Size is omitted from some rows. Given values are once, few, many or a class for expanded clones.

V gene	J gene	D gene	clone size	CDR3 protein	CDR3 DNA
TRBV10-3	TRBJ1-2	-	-	CAISDGVYGYTF	TGTGCCATCAGTGACGGGGTCTATGGCTACACCTTC
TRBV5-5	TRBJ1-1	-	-	CASSLDPNSPAFF	TGTGCCAGCAGCTTGGATCCTAACAGCCCAGCTTTCTTT
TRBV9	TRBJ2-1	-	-	CASSVAPSGPNNEQFF	TGTGCCAGCAGCGTAGCTCCAAGCGGCCCTAACAATGAGCAGTTCTTC
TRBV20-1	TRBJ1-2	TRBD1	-	CSASRGPGQGMGGYTF	TGCAGTGCTAGTAGGGGACCGGGACAGGGAATGGGAGGCTACACCTTC
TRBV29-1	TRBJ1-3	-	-	CSVEDGWAGRNTIYF	TGCAGCGTTGAAGATGGATGGGCAGGGAGAAACACCATATATTTT
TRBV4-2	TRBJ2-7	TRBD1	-	CASSQRTGIHEQYF	TGTGCCAGCAGCCAAAGGACAGGGATCCACGAGCAGTACTTC
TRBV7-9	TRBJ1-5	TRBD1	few	CASSHGRTGGNQPQHF	TGTGCCAGCAGCCACGGCCGGACAGGGGGGAATCAGCCCCAGCATTTT
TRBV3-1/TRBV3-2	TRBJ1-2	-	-	CASSQDFQGTYGYTF	TGTGCCAGCAGCCAAGATTTTCAGGGGACCTATGGCTACACCTTC
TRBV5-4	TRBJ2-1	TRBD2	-	CASIGRGGNEQFF	TGTGCCAGCATAGGGCGGGGGGGGAATGAGCAGTTCTTC
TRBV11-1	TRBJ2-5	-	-	CASSLGTSETQYF	TGTGCCAGCAGCCTTGGGACTTCGGAGACCCAGTACTTC
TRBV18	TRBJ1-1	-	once	CASSPDRGKLSTEAFF	TGTGCCAGCTCACCCGACCGGGGGAAGCTGTCAACTGAAGCTTTCTTT
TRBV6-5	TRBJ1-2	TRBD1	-	CASTGQGFYGYTF	TGTGCCAGCACTGGACAGGGATTCTATGGCTACACCTTC
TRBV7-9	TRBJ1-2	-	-	CASSFSGGADWDGYTF	TGTGCCAGCAGCTTCTCGGGGGGCGCGGATTGGGATGGCTACACCTTC
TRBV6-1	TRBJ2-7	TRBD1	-	CASSEALGGSLGEQYF	TGTGCCAGCAGTGAAGCGCTAGGGGGCTCCTTGGGTGAGCAGTACTTC
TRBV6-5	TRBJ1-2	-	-	CASSYSPTAYGYTF	TGTGCCAGCAGTTACTCCCCGACAGCCTATGGCTACACCTTC
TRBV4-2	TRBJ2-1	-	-	CASSRRLGYNEQFF	TGTGCCAGCAGCCGCCGACTAGGTTACAATGAGCAGTTCTTC
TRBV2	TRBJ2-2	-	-	CASSTNTGELFF	TGTGCCAGCAGCACGAACACCGGGGAGCTGTTTTTT
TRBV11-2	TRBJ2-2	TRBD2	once	CASSLNIAGGIGELFF	TGTGCCAGCAGCTTAAACATAGCGGGGGGTATCGGGGAGCTGTTTTTT
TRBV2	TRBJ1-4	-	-	CASRQGITLFF	TGTGCCAGCAGGCAGGGAATCACACTGTTTTTT
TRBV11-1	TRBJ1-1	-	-	CASSFTGGTEAFF	TGTGCCAGCAGCTTTACGGGAGGAACTGAAGCTTTCTTT
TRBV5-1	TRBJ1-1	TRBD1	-	CASSLGQGGVTEAFF	TGCGCCAGCAGCTTAGGACAGGGGGGCGTCACTGAAGCTTTCTTT
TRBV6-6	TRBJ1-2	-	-	CASSLDSNYGYTF	TGTGCCAGCAGTCTAGACAGTAACTATGGCTACACCTTC
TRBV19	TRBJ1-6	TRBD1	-	CASRRDRTNSPLHF	TGTGCCAGTAGAAGGGACAGGACAAATTCACCCCTCCACTTT
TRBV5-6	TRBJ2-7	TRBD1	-	CASSFGTAQGYEQYF	TGTGCCAGCAGCTTTGGGACAGCTCAAGGCTACGAGCAGTACTTC
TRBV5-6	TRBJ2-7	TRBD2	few	CASSRTSGGAIYEQYF	TGTGCCAGCAGCCGGACTAGCGGGGGAGCGATATACGAGCAGTACTTC
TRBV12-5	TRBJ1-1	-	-	CASGLVRGYAFF	TGTGCTAGTGGTTTGGTACGAGGGTATGCTTTCTTT